These T cell receptor beta chains were read from a single sample in a study of T cell responses to AZD1222 COVID-19 vaccine. Assay used: immunoSEQ multiplex PCR; TCRdb lists only in-frame clones, some missing. This repertoire shows 130,000 to 150,000 clones, about 91% found once; its top ten account for roughly 2%. The sequenced sample was peripheral blood, obtained on day 0 of AZD1222 vaccination. These receptor sequences come from an adult in good health. Both conserved end residues are part of each CDR3. D genes are given only for firm matches. Size tells how often a clone was seen (once, few, many) or the class of an expanded clone, and some rows leave it out.

D	size	V	J	DNA	CDR3
TRBD1	-	TRBV28	TRBJ2-5	TGTGCCAGCAGTTCTGGCGACAGGGTGGAGACCCAGTACTTC	CASSSGDRVETQYF
-	-	TRBV12-3/TRBV12-4	TRBJ1-5	TGTGCCAGCAACCCCGCTGTACGGCCCCAGCATTTT	CASNPAVRPQHF
-	-	TRBV9	TRBJ1-1	TGTGCCAGCAGCGTAGGTCCAGATGAGAACACTGAAGCTTTCTTT	CASSVGPDENTEAFF
TRBD1	once	TRBV3-1/TRBV3-2	TRBJ1-5	TGTGCCAGCAGCCATTATTCGGGACAGGGGAAGAGCAATCAGCCCCAGCATTTT	CASSHYSGQGKSNQPQHF
TRBD1	few	TRBV2	TRBJ2-2	TGTGCCAGCAGTTCGGGGACAGTCGCTCCCGGGGAGCTGTTTTTT	CASSSGTVAPGELFF
-	few	TRBV4-2	TRBJ2-3	TGTGCCAGCAGCCAAGATAGGGGAGAAGGAGCAGATACGCAGTATTTT	CASSQDRGEGADTQYF
-	-	TRBV7-8	TRBJ1-2	TGTGCCAGCAGCTTAGTCCAGGGGAACTATGGCTACACCTTC	CASSLVQGNYGYTF
-	-	TRBV11-3	TRBJ1-2	TGTGCCAGCAGCCCGACTCCAGGAAGCTATGGCTACACCTTC	CASSPTPGSYGYTF
-	-	TRBV9	TRBJ2-7	TGTGCCAGCAGCGTTAAGAGACACGGTTCCATATACGAGCAGTACTTC	CASSVKRHGSIYEQYF
-	-	TRBV11-2	TRBJ1-4	TGTGCCAGCAGCTTTAATCCGGGGATCACTAATGAAAAACTGTTTTTT	CASSFNPGITNEKLFF
-	-	TRBV29-1	TRBJ1-1	TGCAGCGTTGAAAGGGGGAACACTGAAGCTTTCTTT	CSVERGNTEAFF
-	-	TRBV10-3	TRBJ1-5	TGTGCCATCAGTACAGGGAATAGCAATCAGCCCCAGCATTTT	CAISTGNSNQPQHF
TRBD1	-	TRBV18	TRBJ2-6	TGTGCCAGCTCACCCCCGACAGGGTCCTCTGGGGCCAACGTCCTGACTTTC	CASSPPTGSSGANVLTF
-	-	TRBV6-4	TRBJ2-1	TGTGCCAGCAGTGAAATTGGGGGTAGCGGTAGTAGGCAGTTCTTC	CASSEIGGSGSRQFF
-	-	TRBV13	TRBJ2-7	TGTGCCAGCAGTTTAACCCCCTACGAGCAGTACTTC	CASSLTPYEQYF
-	few	TRBV7-6	TRBJ2-5	TGTGCCAGCAGCTTAGCGGGAGGAAACACCCAAGAGACCCAGTACTTC	CASSLAGGNTQETQYF
-	-	TRBV10-2	TRBJ1-2	TGCGCCAGCAGGACCGGGCTCCCAGGAGGCGGCTACACCTTC	CASRTGLPGGGYTF
-	once	TRBV4-3	TRBJ2-7	TGCGCCAGCAGCCGATTGACGGGACCCTACGAGCAGTACTTC	CASSRLTGPYEQYF
-	-	TRBV4-3	TRBJ2-7	TGCGCCAGCAGCCAAGGACTGGCAACCTACGAGCAGTACTTC	CASSQGLATYEQYF
TRBD2	-	TRBV10-3	TRBJ2-1	TGTGCCATCAGGCTTAGCGGGAGAAGCTACAATGAGCAGTTCTTC	CAIRLSGRSYNEQFF
-	few	TRBV30	TRBJ1-6	TGTGCCTGGAGCGGACAGCTCGATAATTCACCCCTCCACTTT	CAWSGQLDNSPLHF
-	-	TRBV3-1/TRBV3-2	TRBJ1-2	TGTGCCAGCAGCGAGACAGTTAACTATGGCTACACCTTC	CASSETVNYGYTF
TRBD1	once	TRBV19	TRBJ2-3	TGTGCCAGTAGCCAGACAGGGTCGAGCACAGATACGCAGTATTTT	CASSQTGSSTDTQYF
-	-	TRBV28	TRBJ2-2	TGTGCCAGCAGTTTATCTGGGCGCACCGGGGAGCTGTTTTTT	CASSLSGRTGELFF
-	once	TRBV6-5	TRBJ1-3	TGTGCCAGCAGCACGGGAGGCTCTGGAAACACCATATATTTT	CASSTGGSGNTIYF
-	-	TRBV19	TRBJ1-5	TGTGCCAGTAGTTTTGAGGATAGCAATCAGCCCCAGCATTTT	CASSFEDSNQPQHF
TRBD1	few	TRBV7-8	TRBJ1-2	TGTGCCAGCAGCTTTCCGGACAGGGGTTTTAGATATGGCTACACCTTC	CASSFPDRGFRYGYTF
-	-	TRBV6-1	TRBJ1-5	TGTGCCAGCAGTGATTCGAGGAGGGAGCCCCAGCATTTT	CASSDSRREPQHF
-	-	TRBV19	TRBJ1-1	TGTGCCAGTAGAAAGGGGTTGGGCACTGAAGCTTTCTTT	CASRKGLGTEAFF
-	once	TRBV10-3	TRBJ2-7	TGTGCCATCAGTGACGATTCCCGGGACGCCGGGGAGCAGTACTTC	CAISDDSRDAGEQYF
-	-	TRBV2	TRBJ2-1	TGTGCCAGCAGCAACTTACAGGGCCCCGCTGAGCAGTTCTTC	CASSNLQGPAEQFF
-	-	TRBV7-6	TRBJ1-5	TGTGCCAGCAGCCGGGGAGGTGGCAATCAGCCCCAGCATTTT	CASSRGGGNQPQHF
-	-	TRBV30	TRBJ2-2	TGTGCCTGGAGCGTGAGCGGTACCGGGGAGCTGTTTTTT	CAWSVSGTGELFF
TRBD1	-	TRBV30	TRBJ1-5	TGTGCCTGGAGTGAAGGACAGGGAGTCTTCTATGGCAATCAGCCCCAGCATTTT	CAWSEGQGVFYGNQPQHF
TRBD2	-	TRBV7-8	TRBJ2-5	TGTGCCACCGCTAGCGGGAGTAAAACCCAGTACTTC	CATASGSKTQYF
-	-	TRBV12-3/TRBV12-4	TRBJ1-6	TGTGCCAGCAGTTTATCGGGGGCTTCACCCCTCCACTTT	CASSLSGASPLHF
-	-	TRBV23-1	TRBJ2-1	TGCGCCAGCAGTCAGTCGACAGCCATTCTCAATGAGCAGTTCTTC	CASSQSTAILNEQFF
-	-	TRBV5-8	TRBJ1-1	TGTGCCAGCAGCATAGAGCAGGGTAGGAACACTGAAGCTTTCTTT	CASSIEQGRNTEAFF
TRBD2	-	TRBV5-4	TRBJ2-2	TGTGCCAGCAGCTTTGGACTAGCGGGAGCCGGGGAGCTGTTTTTT	CASSFGLAGAGELFF
-	-	TRBV7-8	TRBJ2-2	TGTGCCAGCAGCACCCGACTGAATTACGGGGAGCTGTTTTTT	CASSTRLNYGELFF
-	-	TRBV30	TRBJ1-2	TGTGCCTGGAGTTGGGGAGGGAAAGGCTACACCTTC	CAWSWGGKGYTF
TRBD1	-	TRBV29-1	TRBJ2-1	TGCAGCGTTGATGGGGACAGGGATGAGCAGTTCTTC	CSVDGDRDEQFF
TRBD1	-	TRBV30	TRBJ1-2	TGTGCCTACGGGACAGGGCCAAGGGATGGCTACACCTTC	CAYGTGPRDGYTF
TRBD2	-	TRBV5-4	TRBJ2-7	TGTGCCAGCAGCTTACCGACTAGCGGGAATTACGAGCAGTACTTC	CASSLPTSGNYEQYF
-	-	TRBV4-3	TRBJ2-3	TGCGCCAGCAGCCAAGATGCCACGAGGAAAGATACGCAGTATTTT	CASSQDATRKDTQYF
-	-	TRBV9	TRBJ1-2	TGTGCCAGCAGCGAGGGGTTCGCCGGCTATGGCTACACCTTC	CASSEGFAGYGYTF
TRBD1	-	TRBV6-5	TRBJ2-1	TGTGCCAGCAAGGGGGCGAAGGACAATGAGCAGTTCTTC	CASKGAKDNEQFF
-	-	TRBV28	TRBJ2-2	TGTGCCAGCAGTTTACGGCAGACTAACACCGGGGAGCTGTTTTTT	CASSLRQTNTGELFF
-	once	TRBV5-4	TRBJ1-1	TGTGCCAGCAGTTTACATCCGAACACTGAAGCTTTCTTT	CASSLHPNTEAFF
TRBD2	-	TRBV7-2	TRBJ2-4	TGTGCCAGCAGCCCGCGGACTAGCGGGAGGGCCGGCACGAAAAACATTCAGTACTTC	CASSPRTSGRAGTKNIQYF
-	-	TRBV30	TRBJ1-4	TGTGCCTGGAAAACTAATGAAAAACTGTTTTTT	CAWKTNEKLFF